This T cell receptor (beta chain) comes out of a study of cytomegalovirus exposure and HLA in healthy donors. Study outcomes and limitations: A later analysis found most CMV-associated TCR beta chains apparently HLA-restricted. Presence/absence analyses took donor sequencing depth as roughly uniform. Researchers catalogued roughly 150 TCR beta chains as cytomegalovirus-associated. A missense DCLRE1C variant was associated with V- and J-gene trimming of TCR beta chains in a later analysis, and an independent cohort replicated the association.

Remarks on this clone: Its matching antigen is unknown.

The PCR made use of 60 Vbeta and 13 Jbeta primers. Here immunoSEQ multiplex PCR was the method, and the copy in TCRdb shows in-frame clones only, minus some. The sample has around 97,000 clones; 75% to 85% are singletons. Trimming took off 8 bases at V and 1 base at J, with 14 bases between the two ends. The CDR3 has 15 amino acids. Germline V lookup: CDR1 SGHTA, CDR2 FQGTGA. Sample: PBMCs. This chain links TRBV7-3 with TRBJ2-2; possible D gene TRBD2, 5 bases. The TCR was taken from a woman under 30 in good health and CMV-seropositive. The CDR3 protein is CASGPPSKNTGELFF. The CDR3 DNA follows: TGTGCCAGCGGCCCCCCTAGCAAGAACACCGGGGAGCTGTTTTTT. Combining the CDR3 with reference TRBV7-3 and TRBJ2-2 gives the whole variable domain GAGVSQTPSNKVTEKGKYVELRCDPISGHTALYWYRQSLGQGPEFLIYFQGTGAADDSGLPNDRFFAVRPEGSVSTLKIQRTERGDSAVYLCASGPPSKNTGELFFGEGSRLTVL.